Each of the 14 T cell receptor beta chains below was sequenced from the same sample in a study of PD-1 blockade in classical Hodgkin lymphoma. The data were produced by immunoSEQ multiplex PCR, yet TCRdb's version contains in-frame clones alone and is incomplete. The sample has some 100,000 clones; around nine tenths are singletons. Every one of the patients relapsed after autologous stem cell transplantation (brentuximab vedotin exposure was variable). Source: peripheral blood mononuclear cells (PBMCs), taken at baseline. These receptors were taken from a human donor with classical Hodgkin lymphoma.

The V call is TRBV19, the J call TRBJ2-1; 9 nucleotides align to TRBD2. The junction had 3 bases not matched to a gene; V was cut back by 8 bases and J by 4 bases. The germline gives CDR1 LNHDA, CDR2 SQIVND (reference sequence). CDR3 size: 13 residues. The CDR3 spells CASSSGTYNEQFF. The CDR3 DNA sequence: TGTGCCAGTTCTAGCGGGACTTACAATGAGCAGTTCTTC. Complete variable domain (other parts from reference TRBV19 and TRBJ2-1): DGGITQSPKYLFRKEGQNVTLSCEQNLNHDAMYWYRQDPGQGLRLIYYSQIVNDFQKGDIAEGYSVSREKKESFPLTVTSAQKNPTAFYLCASSSGTYNEQFFGPGTRLTVL.

The V gene is TRBV19, the J gene TRBJ1-1; D is unclear. Germline lookup yields CDR1 LNHDA and CDR2 SQIVND (reference sequence). The CDR3 length is 13 residues. V lost 8 bases to trimming and J lost 1 base, with 11 bases between them. The CDR3: CASRISWNTEAFF. The CDR3 bases are TGTGCCAGTCGGATAAGCTGGAACACTGAAGCTTTCTTT.

The V and J genes are TRBV7-6 and TRBJ1-4, with D possibly TRBD1 on 5 matching bases. This CDR3 is built from 13 residues. Germline loops: CDR1 SGHVS, CDR2 FNYEAQ. V lost 4 bases, J lost 12 bases, and 15 bases lay in between. Written as DNA, the CDR3 is TGTGCCAGCAGCTCGGACCGGCGGGGGGAACTGTTTTTT. Protein: CASSSDRRGELFF.

This CDR3 is CASSLGLKVYEQYF. DNA for the CDR3: TGTGCCAGCAGCTTAGGACTAAAAGTCTACGAGCAGTACTTC. The chain joins TRBV13 to TRBJ2-7; D remains unclear. Germline CDR1 PRHDT, CDR2 FYEKMQ (reference sequence). Trimming shortened V by 0 bases and J by 3 bases, and 9 bases separated the two germline ends. The CDR3 loop spans 14 amino acids.

The chain recombines TRBV7-6 with TRBJ1-2; 7 bases align to TRBD1. Trimming cost V 6 bases and J 7 bases; bases outside gene matches: 17. The CDR3 is 16 amino acids. Germline V gene data show CDR1 as SGHVS and CDR2 as FNYEAQ. CDR3 residues: CASSKRMNGQASGYTF. CDR3 coding DNA: TGTGCCAGCAGTAAAAGGATGAACGGACAGGCATCTGGCTACACCTTC.

The chain couples TRBV28 to TRBJ1-2; TRBD1 matches 9 bases. With 6 bases clipped from V and 2 bases from J, the junction kept 4 bases outside the gene matches. CDR1 MDHEN and CDR2 SYDVKM come from the germline V gene. The CDR3 totals 14 residues. CDR3 DNA sequence: TGTGCCAGCAGACGACAGGGGGAGAACTATGGCTACACCTTC. Translated: CASRRQGENYGYTF.

The table lists this clone with a count of one. This sequence joins TRBV27 and TRBJ2-7; D is perhaps TRBD2 (6 bases). Germline CDR1 and CDR2: MNHEY and SMNVEV (reference sequence). The CDR3 is 15 amino acids. V gave up 2 bases and J gave up 7 bases, with 18 bases separating them. CDR3 sequence reads: CASSLDAGAGGEQYF. DNA of the CDR3: TGTGCCAGCAGTTTAGATGCGGGTGCCGGGGGAGAGCAGTACTTC.

This chain links TRBV28 with TRBJ2-1, with 8 nucleotides matching TRBD2. The V gene end was trimmed by 6 bases and the J gene end by 9 bases; junction bases not matched to a gene: 16. The CDR3 is made up of 16 amino acids. CDR1 and CDR2 from the germline V gene are MDHEN and SYDVKM. DNA of the CDR3: TGTGCCAGCAGACTAACTAGCGGATCAGCGGGCGGTGAGCAGTTCTTC. This gives the protein CASRLTSGSAGGEQFF.

V is TRBV7-2 and J is TRBJ2-1; TRBD2 matches at 7 bases. Germline trimming cut 7 bases from V and 9 bases from J; bases unmatched to any gene: 12. This CDR3 has 14 residues. Germline V CDR1 and CDR2: SGHTA, FQGNSA. DNA of the CDR3: TGTGCCAGCAACCGGGGAGGGGAGTCGGTTGAGCAGTTCTTC. Amino acid sequence: CASNRGGESVEQFF. Drawing the rest from reference TRBV7-2 and TRBJ2-1, the complete variable domain is GAGVSQSPSNKVTEKGKDVELRCDPISGHTALYWYRQSLGQGLEFLIYFQGNSAPDKSGLPSDRFSAERTGGSVSTLTIQRTQQEDSAVYLCASNRGGESVEQFFGPGTRLTVL.

J is TRBJ2-3 and V is TRBV21-1; TRBD2, the D gene given by the table, was not confirmed from the DNA. TRBV21-1 is a known pseudogene. There are 12 residues in the CDR3. The CDR3, as DNA: TGTGCCAGCAGCACCCCAGCCCGGGGAGTGTATTTT. This gives the protein CASSTPARGVYF.

The count of this clone is one. The CDR3 loop is CSVGWRGAGGNEQFF. CDR3 DNA: TGCAGCGTTGGCTGGCGTGGGGCGGGAGGGAATGAGCAGTTCTTC. This chain links TRBV29-1 with TRBJ2-1; 9 nucleotides align to TRBD2. The CDR3 has 15 amino acids. V gave up 4 bases and J gave up 7 bases; unmatched junction bases: 11. Per the germline V gene, CDR1 is SQVTM and CDR2 is ANQGSEA.

The gene calls are TRBV28 and TRBJ1-5; D not resolved. The CDR3 covers 16 residues. Germline CDR1 and CDR2: MDHEN and SYDVKM. V lost 6 bases to trimming and J lost 7 bases, with 22 bases between them. The CDR3 loop is CASSQPIGYSGQPQHF. CDR3 DNA sequence: TGTGCCAGCAGCCAACCAATCGGGTATTCGGGACAGCCCCAGCATTTT.

This chain connects TRBV10-3 to TRBJ1-1; D might be TRBD1 (5 bases). The CDR3 loop spans 16 amino acids. In germline, CDR1 is ENHRY, CDR2 SYGVKD. Trimming took 2 bases from V and 6 from J, leaving 19 bases between them. CDR3 in amino acids: CAISEPPAGGAAEAFF. CDR3 sequence (DNA): TGTGCCATCAGTGAGCCCCCCGCGGGAGGGGCAGCTGAAGCTTTCTTT.

CDR3 in DNA: TGTGCCAGCAGTTTTTTGCCCAATGAGCAGTTCTTC. As protein: CASSFLPNEQFF. This chain uses TRBV28 with TRBJ2-1, with D unresolved. V lost 3 bases to trimming and J lost 6 bases, with 6 bases between them. The CDR3 has 12 residues. Germline V gene data show CDR1 as MDHEN and CDR2 as SYDVKM.